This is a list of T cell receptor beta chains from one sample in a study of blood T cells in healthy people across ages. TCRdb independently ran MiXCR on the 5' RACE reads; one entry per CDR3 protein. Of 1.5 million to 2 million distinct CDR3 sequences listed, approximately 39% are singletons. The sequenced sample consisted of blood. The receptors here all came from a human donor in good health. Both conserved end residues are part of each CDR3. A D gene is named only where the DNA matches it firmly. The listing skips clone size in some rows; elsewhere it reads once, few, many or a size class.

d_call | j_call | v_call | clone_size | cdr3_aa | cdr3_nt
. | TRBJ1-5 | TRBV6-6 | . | CASSYNQGNQPQHF | TGTGCCAGCAGTTATAACCAGGGGAATCAGCCCCAGCATTTT
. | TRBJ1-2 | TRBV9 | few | CASSSSGRLNYGYTF | TGTGCCAGCAGCTCCTCGGGAAGACTTAACTATGGCTACACCTTC
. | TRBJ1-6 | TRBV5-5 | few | CASSLEGTGNSPLHF | TGTGCCAGCAGCTTGGAAGGTACAGGAAATTCACCCCTCCACTTT
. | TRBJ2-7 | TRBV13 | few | CASSIGPDYEQYF | TGTGCCAGCAGCATTGGACCAGACTACGAGCAGTACTTC
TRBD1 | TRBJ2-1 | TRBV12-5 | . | CASGLVSPGQGNNEQFF | TGTGCTAGTGGTTTGGTAAGCCCGGGACAGGGAAACAATGAGCAGTTCTTC
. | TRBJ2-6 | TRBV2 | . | CASRGDGGSGANVLTF | TGTGCCAGCAGGGGTGACGGCGGGTCTGGGGCCAACGTCCTGACTTTC
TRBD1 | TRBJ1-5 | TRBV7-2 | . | CASSFDRGYNQPQHF | TGTGCCAGCAGCTTTGACAGGGGCTATAATCAGCCCCAGCATTTT
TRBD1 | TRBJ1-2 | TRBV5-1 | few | CASSLRTGGSGGYTF | TGCGCCAGCAGCTTGAGGACAGGGGGCAGCGGTGGCTACACCTTC
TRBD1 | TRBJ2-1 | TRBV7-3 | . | CASSLLQGLPYNEQFF | TGTGCCAGCAGCCTTCTACAGGGGCTACCCTACAATGAGCAGTTCTTC
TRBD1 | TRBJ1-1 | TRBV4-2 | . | CASSQDLQGVAFF | TGTGCCAGCAGCCAGGACCTTCAGGGGGTAGCTTTCTTT
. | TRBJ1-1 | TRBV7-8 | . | CASSFSRTNTEAFF | TGTGCCAGCAGCTTCTCCAGGACGAACACTGAAGCTTTCTTT
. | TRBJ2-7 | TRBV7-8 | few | CASSAFLGSYEQYF | TGTGCCAGCAGCGCCTTCTTGGGGTCCTACGAGCAGTACTTC
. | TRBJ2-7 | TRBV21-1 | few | CASSKMKYF | TGTGCCAGCAGCAAAATGAAGTACTTC
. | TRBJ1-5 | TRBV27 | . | CASSPTGKKNQPQHF | TGTGCCAGCAGTCCGACCGGGAAAAAAAATCAGCCCCAGCATTTT
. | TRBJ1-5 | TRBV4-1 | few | CASSQEQGYLRQPQHF | TGCGCCAGCAGCCAAGAACAGGGCTATCTAAGGCAGCCCCAGCATTTT
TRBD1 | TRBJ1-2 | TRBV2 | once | CASSDWTGGYGYTF | TGTGCCAGCAGTGATTGGACAGGAGGCTATGGCTACACCTTC
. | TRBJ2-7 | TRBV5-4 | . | CASSLAWVGFNEQYF | TGTGCCAGCAGCTTGGCTTGGGTTGGATTCAATGAGCAGTACTTC
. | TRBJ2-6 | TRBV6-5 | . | CASSYRLLPGANVLTF | TGTGCCAGCAGTTACCGGCTGCTGCCTGGGGCCAACGTCCTGACTTTC
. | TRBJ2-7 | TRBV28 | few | CASSLRLPYEQYF | TGTGCCAGCAGTTTGAGGCTCCCCTACGAGCAGTACTTC
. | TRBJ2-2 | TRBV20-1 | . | CSARDLRRGTNTGELFF | TGCAGTGCTAGAGATCTGCGGCGGGGCACGAACACCGGGGAGCTGTTTTTT
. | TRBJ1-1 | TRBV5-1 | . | CASSLNTNEAFF | TGCGCCAGCAGCTTGAACACAAATGAAGCTTTCTTT
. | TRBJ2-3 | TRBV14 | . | CAGSQVATDTQYF | TGTGCCGGCAGCCAAGTCGCGACAGATACGCAGTATTTT
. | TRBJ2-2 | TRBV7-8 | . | CASSRLLADLTGELFF | TGTGCCAGCAGCCGTCTGTTAGCGGACTTGACCGGGGAGCTGTTTTTT
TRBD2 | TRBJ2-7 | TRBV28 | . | CASSLTSEAYEQYF | TGTGCCAGCAGTTTGACTAGCGAGGCCTACGAGCAGTACTTC
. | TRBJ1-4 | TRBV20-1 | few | CSASRRGAFNEKLFF | TGCAGTGCTAGTCGGAGGGGGGCCTTTAATGAAAAACTGTTTTTT
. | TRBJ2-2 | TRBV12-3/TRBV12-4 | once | CASSIRRDTGELFF | TGTGCCAGCAGTATCCGGAGGGACACCGGGGAGCTGTTTTTT
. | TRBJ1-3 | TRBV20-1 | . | CSARDGAGRNTIYF | TGCAGTGCTAGAGATGGGGCAGGGCGAAACACCATATATTTT
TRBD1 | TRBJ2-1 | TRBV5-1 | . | CASSSPTGGLINEQFF | TGCGCCAGCAGCTCGCCGACAGGGGGGTTAATCAATGAGCAGTTCTTC
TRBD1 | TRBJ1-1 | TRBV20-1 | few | CSARAWDRPTGTEAFF | TGCAGTGCTAGAGCGTGGGACAGACCCACGGGCACTGAAGCTTTCTTT
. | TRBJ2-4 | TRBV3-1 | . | CASSHRTLGLAKNIQYF | TGTGCCAGCAGCCACCGCACACTAGGGCTAGCCAAAAACATTCAGTACTTC
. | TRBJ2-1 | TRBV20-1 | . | CSAGGGQSSYNEQFF | TGCAGTGCTGGGGGGGGCCAAAGCTCCTACAATGAGCAGTTCTTC
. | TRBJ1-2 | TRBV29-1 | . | CSVEDLPRGYTF | TGCAGCGTTGAAGACCTTCCTCGGGGCTACACCTTC
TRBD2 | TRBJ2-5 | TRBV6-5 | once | CASSYGKPGGQGEQYF | TGTGCCAGCAGTTATGGGAAGCCGGGGGGGCAAGGTGAGCAGTACTTC
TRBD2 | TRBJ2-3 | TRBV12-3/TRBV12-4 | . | CASSHRLAGGLVADTQYF | TGTGCCAGCAGCCATAGACTAGCGGGGGGGCTGGTCGCAGATACGCAGTATTTT
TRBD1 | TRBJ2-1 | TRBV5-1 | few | CASSSRTGTPNEQFF | TGCGCCAGCAGCTCTAGGACAGGGACCCCCAATGAGCAGTTCTTC
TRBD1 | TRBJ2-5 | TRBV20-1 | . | CSAGTAGQTQYF | TGCAGTGCTGGGACAGCCGGGCAGACCCAGTACTTC
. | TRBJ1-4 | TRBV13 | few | CASSLALEGGEKLFF | TGTGCCAGCAGCTTAGCCCTGGAGGGTGGTGAAAAACTGTTTTTT
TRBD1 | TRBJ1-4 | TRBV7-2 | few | CASSSQPGQEKLFF | TGTGCCAGCAGCTCCCAACCGGGACAGGAAAAACTGTTTTTT
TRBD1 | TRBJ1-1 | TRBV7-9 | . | CASRQTGGRTEAFF | TGTGCCAGCAGACAGACAGGGGGCAGGACTGAAGCTTTCTTT
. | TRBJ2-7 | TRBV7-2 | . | CASSFVGISYEQYF | TGTGCCAGCAGCTTTGTGGGTATTAGCTACGAGCAGTACTTC
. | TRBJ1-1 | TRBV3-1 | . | CASSFGDRNTEAFF | TGTGCCAGCAGCTTTGGAGACAGGAACACTGAAGCTTTCTTT
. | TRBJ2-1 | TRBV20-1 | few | CSARDDSVFYNEQFF | TGCAGTGCTAGAGATGACAGCGTTTTCTACAATGAGCAGTTCTTC
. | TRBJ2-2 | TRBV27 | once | CASRMTSGQGTGELFF | TGTGCCAGCAGGATGACCAGCGGGCAGGGCACCGGGGAGCTGTTTTTT
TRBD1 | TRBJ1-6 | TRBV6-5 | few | CASRRTGGEPLHF | TGTGCCAGCAGACGAACAGGGGGCGAACCCCTCCACTTT
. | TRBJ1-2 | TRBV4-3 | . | CASSQWWGGRDGYTF | TGCGCCAGCAGCCAGTGGTGGGGGGGCAGGGATGGCTACACCTTC